The 3 T cell receptor beta chains listed next were all sequenced from one sample in a study of T cells after somatic rescue of genetic block. The repertoire was sequenced with immunoSEQ multiplex PCR; TCRdb's copy has only in-frame clones and lacks some. The sample carries tens of thousands of clones, around 90% recorded once. The specimen was peripheral blood mononuclear cells (PBMCs). These receptors all come from a young man.

This clone has just one count. The chain is built from TRBV28 and TRBJ2-7; TRBD1 matches at 11 bases. V lost 7 bases and J lost 4; bases outside the gene matches: 6. The CDR3 is 14 amino acids. The germline V gene has CDR1 MDHEN and CDR2 SYDVKM. CDR3 loop: CASTLGQGAYEQYF. CDR3 nucleotides: TGTGCCAGCACCCTCGGACAGGGGGCATACGAGCAGTACTTC.

The gene calls are TRBV4-1 and TRBJ1-6; D call uncertain. The CDR3 extends over 15 amino acids. Germline V gives CDR1 MGHRA, CDR2 YSYEKL. Trimming pared 5 bases from V and 11 bases from J, leaving 19 bases between. The CDR3 sequence: CASSIALLDGTPLHF. CDR3 sequence (DNA): TGCGCCAGCAGCATTGCCCTACTGGACGGGACACCCCTCCACTTT.

The sample holds one count of this clone. This chain links TRBV5-4 with TRBJ1-1, with D perhaps TRBD1 (6 bases). Trimming removed 4 bases at V and 8 bases at J, with 18 bases between. In germline, CDR1 is SGHNT, CDR2 YYREEE (reference sequence). CDR3 length equals 14 residues. The DNA of the CDR3 is TGTGCCAGCAGCCGGGGGGGCGCCTTCCGGGAAGCTTTCTTT. Translating it yields CASSRGGAFREAFF.